This T cell receptor (beta chain) was profiled in a study of blood T cell repertoires in COVID-19. CDR1 and CDR2 from the germline V gene are ENHRY and SYGVKD. Trimming stripped 0 bases from V and 0 bases from J, with 12 bases between. This CDR3 is 18 amino acids long. This table comes from immunoSEQ multiplex PCR, and its TCRdb copy is limited to in-frame clones, with some not included. The sample contains tens of thousands of clones, under 80% of which appear only once. The receptor was derived from an elderly woman with active or convalescent COVID-19. This chain joins TRBV10-3 and TRBJ1-6; D is uncertain. Material: peripheral blood. The CDR3 bases are TGTGCCATCAGTGAGTCGAAGGAGCCGAGCTCCTATAATTCACCCCTCCACTTT. Encoded protein: CAISESKEPSSYNSPLHF.